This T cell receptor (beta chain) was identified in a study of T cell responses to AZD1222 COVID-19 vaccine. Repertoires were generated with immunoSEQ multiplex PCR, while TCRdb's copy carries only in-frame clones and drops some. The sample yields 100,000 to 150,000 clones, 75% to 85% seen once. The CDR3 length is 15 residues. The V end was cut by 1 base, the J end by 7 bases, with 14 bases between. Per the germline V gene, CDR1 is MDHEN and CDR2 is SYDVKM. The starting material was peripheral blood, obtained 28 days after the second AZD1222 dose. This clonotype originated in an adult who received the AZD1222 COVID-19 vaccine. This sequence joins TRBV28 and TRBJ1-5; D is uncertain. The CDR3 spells CASSLFRATPQPQHF. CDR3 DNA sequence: TGTGCCAGCAGTTTATTTCGAGCAACGCCCCAGCCCCAGCATTTT.